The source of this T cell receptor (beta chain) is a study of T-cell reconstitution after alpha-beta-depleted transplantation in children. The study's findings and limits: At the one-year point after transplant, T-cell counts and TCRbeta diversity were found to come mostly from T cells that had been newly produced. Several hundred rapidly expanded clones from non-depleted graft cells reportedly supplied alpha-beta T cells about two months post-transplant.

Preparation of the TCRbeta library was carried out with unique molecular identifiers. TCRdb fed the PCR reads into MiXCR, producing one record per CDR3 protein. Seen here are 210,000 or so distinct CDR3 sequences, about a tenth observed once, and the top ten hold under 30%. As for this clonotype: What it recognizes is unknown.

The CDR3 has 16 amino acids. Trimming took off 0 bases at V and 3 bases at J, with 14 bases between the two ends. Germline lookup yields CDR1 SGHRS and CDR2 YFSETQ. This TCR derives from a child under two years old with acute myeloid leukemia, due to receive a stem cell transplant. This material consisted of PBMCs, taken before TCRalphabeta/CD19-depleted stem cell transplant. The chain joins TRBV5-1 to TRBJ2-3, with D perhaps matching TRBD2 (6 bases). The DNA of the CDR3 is TGCGCCAGCAGCTTGGGCGGGGTTGAAGGGACAGATACGCAGTATTTT. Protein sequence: CASSLGGVEGTDTQYF.